The rows below give T cell receptor delta chains drawn from one sample of a study of gamma-delta chains in newborns, infants, children. TCRdb repeated clone calling on the reads with CATT. The profile shows 1,500 to 2,000 delta-chain clones, approximately 42% of them singletons. The specimen was blood. These receptor sequences come from a child who had a fever. The CDR3 runs from the conserved cysteine through the conserved F or W. D genes are given only for firm matches. A row's size may be missing; if present it is once, few, many or a size class.

>TRDD3|TRDV2|TRDJ3|.
CACDLTGGYGGRDTRQMFF
TGTGCCTGCGACCTTACTGGGGGATACGGTGGCCGGGACACCCGACAGATGTTTTTC
>TRDD3|TRDV2|TRDJ1|.
CACDTLTGGPRRTDKLIF
TGTGCCTGTGACACGCTGACTGGGGGACCCCGTAGGACCGATAAACTCATCTTT
>TRDD3|TRDV2|TRDJ1|few
CACDTVVLGDTDKLIF
TGTGCCTGTGACACCGTCGTACTGGGGGACACCGATAAACTCATCTTT
>.|TRDV2|TRDJ3|few
CACDSGESRSWDTRQMFF
TGTGCCTGTGACTCGGGGGAAAGCCGCTCCTGGGACACCCGACAGATGTTTTTC
>TRDD3|TRDV2|TRDJ1|.
CACDTRGIDKLIF
TGTGCCTGTGACACCCGGGGGATCGATAAACTCATCTTT
>.|TRDV2|TRDJ1|large
CACDTVEGGDTDKLIF
TGTGCCTGTGACACCGTGGAGGGAGGCGACACCGATAAACTCATCTTT
>TRDD3|TRDV2|TRDJ1|few
CACDQVTGGLPDKLIF
TGTGCCTGTGACCAAGTTACTGGGGGTCTTCCGGATAAACTCATCTTT
>TRDD3|TRDV2|TRDJ1|few
CACVLLGTDKLIF
TGTGCCTGTGTCTTACTGGGGACCGATAAACTCATCTTT
>TRDD3|TRDV2|TRDJ1|few
CACDALLGDTDILIF
TGTGCCTGTGACGCTTTACTGGGGGATACCGATATACTCATCTTT
>.|TRDV2|TRDJ1|.
CACDPWGPNKALDKLIF
TGTGCCTGTGACCCCTGGGGACCTAACAAAGCCCTCGATAAACTCATCTTT
>.|TRDV2|TRDJ3|few
CACDFVQDVSSWDTRQMFF
TGTGCCTGTGACTTCGTACAGGATGTAAGCTCCTGGGACACCCGACAGATGTTTTTC
>TRDD3|TRDV2|TRDJ1|.
CACDTVRLHTGGSAGDKLIF
TGTGCCTGTGACACCGTGCGTCTCCATACTGGGGGATCGGCTGGCGATAAACTCATCTTT
>TRDD3|TRDV2|TRDJ1|few
CACDTTLLGEGDKLIF
TGTGCCTGCGACACCACCCTACTGGGGGAGGGGGATAAACTCATCTTC
>.|TRDV2|TRDJ3|few
CACDFIVLGSQGSWDTRQMFF
TGTGCCTGTGACTTCATCGTTTTGGGGTCCCAGGGTTCCTGGGACACCCGACAGATGTTTTTC
>.|TRDV1|TRDJ1|.
CALGELRLPTYWGTDKLIF
TGTGCTCTTGGGGAACTAAGGCTTCCTACGTACTGGGGGACCGATAAACTCATCTTT
>TRDD3|TRDV2|TRDJ1|few
CACDTVLTGGPKYTDKLIF
TGTGCCTGTGACACCGTTTTGACTGGGGGACCCAAGTACACCGATAAACTCATCTTT
>TRDD3|TRDV2|TRDJ1|few
CACDVLGDIGNTDKLIF
TGTGCCTGTGACGTACTGGGGGATATTGGGAACACCGATAAACTCATCTTT
>TRDD3|TRDV2|TRDJ1|.
CACCLIPSAYWGIHFVTDKPIF
TGTGCCTGTTGCCTCATTCCTAGCGCGTACTGGGGGATTCATTTCGTCACCGATAAACCCATCTTT
>.|TRDV2|TRDJ3|few
CACDTVRGNRPRASWDTRQMFF
TGTGCCTGCGACACCGTCCGGGGGAATCGCCCAAGAGCCTCCTGGGACACCCGACAGATGTTTTTC
>.|TRDV2|TRDJ3|.
CACDTVEGSSSWETRQMFF
TGTGCCTGTGACACGGTTGAGGGCTCTAGCTCCTGGGAAACCCGACAGATGTTTTTC
>.|TRDV3|TRDJ1|large
CAYSTSPSLADKLIF
TGTGCCTACTCGACTTCCCCTTCCCTAGCCGATAAACTCATCTTT
>TRDD3|TRDV2|TRDJ2|once
CACDPLRGEKTGGSLTAQLFF
TGTGCCTGTGACCCTTTACGAGGTGAGAAAACTGGGGGATCTTTGACAGCACAACTCTTCTTT
>TRDD3|TRDV2|TRDJ1|few
CACDTVTGAGGYETDKLIF
TGTGCCTGTGACACCGTGACCGGGGCTGGGGGATACGAGACCGATAAACTCATCTTT
>TRDD3|TRDV2|TRDJ1|.
CACDTLTVLGDDRADKLIF
TGTGCCTGTGACACTTTGACGGTCCTGGGGGATGATAGGGCCGATAAACTCATCTTT
>TRDD3|TRDV2|TRDJ1|few
CACDVLLGDTRATDKLIF
TGTGCCTGTGACGTATTACTGGGGGATACACGGGCTACCGATAAACTCATCTTT
>.|TRDV2|TRDJ1|few
CACDRLAPPAYTDKLIF
TGTGCCTGTGATCGACTAGCCCCCCCGGCGTACACCGATAAACTCATCTTT
>TRDD3|TRDV2|TRDJ1|.
CACDILGDTVADKLIF
TGTGCCTGTGACATACTGGGGGATACTGTCGCCGATAAACTCATCTTT
>.|TRDV2|TRDJ3|once
CACDTGFGGGSWDTRQVFF
.
>.|TRDV1|TRDJ1|once
CALGGLPLRWGQERGLKYTDKPIF
TGTGCTCTTGGGGGGCTTCCCCTGCGGTGGGGACAAGAAAGGGGCCTTAAGTACACCGATAAACCCATCTTT
>.|TRDV3|TRDJ1|large
CAPTFWGSYTDKLIF
TGTGCTCCAACATTCTGGGGATCCTACACCGATAAACTCATCTTT
>TRDD3|TRDV2|TRDJ3|once
CACDILGGSWDTRQMFF
TGTGCCTGTGACATACTGGGGGGCTCCTGGGACACCCGACAGATGTTTTTC
>TRDD3|TRDV2|TRDJ3|large
CACDTVGGYTWDTRQMFF
TGTGCCTGTGACACCGTCGGGGGATACACCTGGGACACCCGACAGATGTTTTTC
>TRDD3|TRDV2|TRDJ1|.
CACDTVLGDTTNTDKLIF
TGTGCCTGTGACACCGTACTGGGGGATACGACGAACACCGATAAACTCATCTTT
>.|TRDV2|TRDJ1|.
CACDPWGPNKALDKLIF
TGCGCCTGTGACCCCTGGGGACCTAACAAAGCCCTCGATAAACTCATCTTT
>TRDD3|TRDV2|TRDJ3|.
CACDTGDTRSWDTRQMFF
TGTGCCTGTGACACCGGGGATACGCGCTCCTGGGACACCCGACAGATGTTTTTC
>.|TRDV2|TRDJ3|few
CACDTVGDASRDTRQMFF
TGTGCCTGTGACACCGTTGGGGATGCCTCCCGGGACACCCGACAGATGTTTTTC
>.|TRDV2|TRDJ1|.
CACDTVGGHRQRDTDKLIF
TGTGCCTGTGACACCGTGGGAGGCCACCGACAGAGGGACACCGATAAACTCATCTTT
>.|TRDV2|TRDJ1|few
CACDTVEGGDTDKLIF
TGTGCCTGTGACACCGTGGAGGGGGGCGACACCGATAAACTCATCTTT
>TRDD3|TRDV2|TRDJ1|.
CACDKLGDTPSMDKLIF
TGTGCCTGTGACAAACTGGGGGATACGCCGTCGATGGATAAACTCATCTTT
>TRDD3|TRDV2|TRDJ3|.
CACDGLGDKSWDTRQMFF
TGTGCCTGTGACGGGCTGGGGGATAAGTCCTGGGACACCCGACAGATGTTTTTC
>.|TRDV2|TRDJ3|.
CACDTVGISSWDTRQMFF
TGTGCCTGTGACACCGTCGGGATTTCCTCCTGGGACACCCGACAGATGTTTTTC
>.|TRDV2|TRDJ1|.
CACDTISSADKLIF
TGTGCCTGTGACACTATATCCTCGGCCGATAAACTCATCTTT
>TRDD3|TRDV2|TRDJ1|few
CACDSIELGEHNDKLIF
TGTGCCTGTGACTCTATCGAACTGGGGGAACATAATGATAAACTCATCTTT
>.|TRDV1|TRDJ1|hyperexpanded
CALGEVRVPDKLIF
TGTGCTCTTGGGGAAGTCCGGGTCCCCGATAAACTCATCTTT
>TRDD3|TRDV2|TRDJ3|few
CACDRLLGDTTWDTRQMFF
TGTGCCTGTGACCGATTACTGGGGGATACTACCTGGGACACCCGACAGATGTTTTTC
>TRDD3|TRDV2|TRDJ1|.
CACDTWGIDDKLIF
TGTGCCTGTGACACTTGGGGGATTGACGATAAACTCATCTTT
>.|TRDV2|TRDJ1|.
CACDTVRSGPPRSPNFTPDKLIF
TGCGCCTGTGACACCGTTAGGTCCGGTCCCCCACGATCCCCGAACTTTACCCCCGATAAACTCATCTTT
>TRDD3|TRDV2|TRDJ1|few
CACLGLGDSSLDTDKLIF
TGTGCCTGTCTCGGACTGGGGGATAGTAGCCTGGACACCGATAAACTCATCTTT
>.|TRDV2|TRDJ1|large
CACDTVDRDRYTDKLIF
TGTGCCTGTGACACCGTGGATAGGGATAGATACACCGATAAACTCATCTTT
>.|TRDV2|TRDJ2|.
CACDAVGGFALTAQLFF
TGTGCCTGTGACGCGGTAGGGGGGTTCGCCTTGACAGCACAACTCTTCTTT
>TRDD3|TRDV2|TRDJ1|few
CACDTWGSDKLIF
TGTGCCTGTGACACGTGGGGGAGCGATAAACTCATCTTT
>TRDD3|TRDV2|TRDJ3|few
CACDFVGDPSSWDTRQMFF
TGTGCCTGTGACTTCGTGGGGGATCCCTCCTCCTGGGACACCCGACAGATGTTTTTC
>TRDD3|TRDV2|TRDJ1|.
CACDALGDTRVVDDKLIF
TGTGCCTGTGACGCCTTGGGGGATACGAGGGTAGTGGACGATAAACTCATCTTT
>.|TRDV2|TRDJ1|.
CACDPVGPEPYDKLIF
TGTGCCTGTGACCCGGTGGGGCCCGAACCCTACGATAAACTCATCTTT
>TRDD3|TRDV2|TRDJ3|few
CACDTTGGAWDARQMFF
TGTGCCTGTGACACCACTGGGGGAGCCTGGGACGCCCGACAGATGTTTTTC